The T cell receptor (beta chain) described here comes from a study of T-cell reconstitution after alpha-beta-depleted transplantation in children. The CDR3 length is 16 residues. V was pared by 6 bases and J by 3 bases, with 21 bases between. Germline values: CDR1 DFQATT, CDR2 SNEGSKA (reference sequence). Preparation of the TCRbeta library involved a method that used unique molecular identifiers. TCRdb re-analysed the PCR reads in MiXCR, keeping a single row per CDR3 protein. Among 350,000 to 450,000 distinct CDR3 sequences, about an eighth were seen once, and the ten largest hold approximately 4.2%.

This clonotype was sampled from a human donor who donated a stem cell graft to a child with Fanconi anemia. This chain joins TRBV20-1 and TRBJ1-5; D perhaps matches TRBD1 (5 bases). The sequences come from PBMCs, collected from the stem cell graft. CDR3: CSANSPRWGDNQPQHF. CDR3 nucleotides: TGCAGTGCCAATTCGCCCCGGTGGGGGGACAATCAGCCCCAGCATTTT.